Presented here are 8 T cell receptor beta chains from one specimen sequenced in a study of CD8 T cells in ankylosing spondylitis. Broader study findings: Blood of patients with ankylosing spondylitis appeared to be characterized by a TCR beta motif of eight highly homologous variants.

No antigen has been assigned to these receptors. TCRdb itself ran the 5' RACE reads through MiXCR, one entry per CDR3 protein. The sample has about 330,000 distinct CDR3 sequences, around 8% seen once. The sample was blood, either unsorted or a sorted T cell fraction (not recorded which). These receptors all come from a male donor with ankylosing spondylitis.

This clonotype appeared a few times. The chain couples TRBV5-1 to TRBJ2-7, with D possibly matching TRBD2 (6 bases). The germline CDR1 and CDR2 sequences are SGHRS and YFSETQ. This CDR3 region has 15 residues. Trimming pared 4 bases from V and 4 bases from J, leaving 18 bases between. CDR3: CASSPRPGEEYEQYF. The CDR3 bases are TGCGCCAGCAGCCCCCGGCCGGGGGAAGAGTACGAGCAGTACTTC.

In its sample, this clonotype was seen many times. The CDR3 nucleotides are TGTGCCATCAGTGAGCCCGACAGGGTTGGGGCCAACGTCCTGACTTTC. This encodes CAISEPDRVGANVLTF. V and J are TRBV10-3 and TRBJ2-6; TRBD1 matches at 7 bases. Trimming removed 2 bases from V and 3 bases from J; junction bases left unmatched: 4. The CDR3 is 16 amino acids. Looked up from germline, CDR1 is ENHRY and CDR2 is SYGVKD.

This clonotype was detected only a few times. The chain is built from TRBV18 and TRBJ2-1; 11 bases fit TRBD2. The CDR3 is 15 amino acids. The ends lost 3 bases at V and 9 bases at J; junction bases unmatched: 7. Germline lookup yields CDR1 KGHSH and CDR2 LQKENI. CDR3: CASSPPLAGEGEQFF. The CDR3 region has the DNA TGTGCCAGCTCACCCCCACTAGCGGGAGAAGGTGAGCAGTTCTTC.

J is TRBJ1-1 and V is TRBV12-3 or TRBV12-4; perhaps TRBD1 as D (6 bases). V was clipped by 5 bases and J by 4 bases, with 14 bases between them. The CDR3 extends over 14 amino acids. Here the CDR3 DNA reads TGTGCCAGCAGTGCCCACAAGGACAGCACTGAAGCTTTCTTT. Its translation is CASSAHKDSTEAFF.

This clonotype was counted between two and nine times. V usage is TRBV27 and J usage is TRBJ2-6, with a possible D match to TRBD1 (6 bases). Germline V gene lookup returns CDR1 MNHEY and CDR2 SMNVEV (reference sequence). CDR3 length: 16 residues. The ends were cut back, 5 bases at V and 0 bases at J, with 11 bases in the middle. CDR3 loop: CASSATGTSGANVLTF. The CDR3, as DNA: TGTGCCAGCAGTGCCACAGGGACCTCTGGGGCCAACGTCCTGACTTTC.

The chain carries TRBV7-8 and TRBJ1-2; D perhaps matches TRBD1 (6 bases). Germline V gene lookup returns CDR1 SGHVS and CDR2 FQNEAQ. Trimming took 0 bases from V and 4 from J, leaving 21 bases between them. This CDR3 has 18 residues. For the CDR3, the DNA is TGTGCCAGCAGCTTAGCGGGGCCCCAGGGGTTATTTGGCTATGGCTACACCTTC. Translating gives CASSLAGPQGLFGYGYTF.

This clonotype was seen a handful of times. The chain employs TRBV5-1 and TRBJ2-1, with D maybe TRBD1 (6 bases). The germline V gene has CDR1 SGHRS and CDR2 YFSETQ. This CDR3 contains 14 residues. Trimming stripped 4 bases from V and 8 bases from J, with 16 bases between. CDR3 DNA: TGCGCCAGCAGCCCCGGGGACAACAGGTATGAGCAGTTCTTC. Residues: CASSPGDNRYEQFF.

The sample holds many counts of this clonotype. The chain couples TRBV28 to TRBJ2-5, with a possible D match to TRBD2 (5 bases). This CDR3 contains 15 residues. The V end was cut by 3 bases, the J end by 2 bases, with 13 bases between. Per the germline V gene, CDR1 is MDHEN and CDR2 is SYDVKM. CDR3 residues: CASSFKRPGQETQYF. CDR3 DNA sequence: TGTGCCAGCAGTTTCAAAAGACCGGGACAAGAGACCCAGTACTTC.